Listed here are 14 T cell receptor beta chains from one sample, sequenced in a study of technical replicates of blood from a few donors. Profiled with immunoSEQ multiplex PCR; TCRdb holds only in-frame clones, not every one. In the table there are more than 90,000 clones, approximately 95% of which are singletons. The sample taken for sequencing was T cells isolated from PBMCs. The source of these receptors is a human donor in good health.

The V gene is TRBV9, the J gene TRBJ2-7; 9 bases align to TRBD2. The V and J ends lost 4 bases and 5 bases, in that order; junction bases with no gene match: 13. The CDR3 spans 16 residues. Germline V gene sequence: CDR1 SGDLS, CDR2 YYNGEE. The CDR3: CASSPLWLAGIHEQYF. Written as DNA, the CDR3 is TGTGCCAGCAGCCCCCTTTGGCTAGCGGGAATCCACGAGCAGTACTTC.

A remark on this clone: Within the sample, other DNA sequences also encode this same CDR3. The V call is TRBV6-5, the J call TRBJ2-7, with D possibly TRBD1 on 6 matching bases. V lost 2 bases and J 4 bases, leaving 9 bases between the germline ends. CDR3 size: 13 residues. Per germline, CDR1 MNHEY and CDR2 SVGAGI. CDR3 in DNA: TGTGCCAGCAGTTACAACAGGGTTTACGAGCAGTACTTC. The encoded protein is CASSYNRVYEQYF.

The rearrangement joins TRBV6-5 to TRBJ2-7; 9 nucleotides align to TRBD2. V shed 2 bases and J 6 bases; nucleotides not matched to a gene: 5. CDR1 and CDR2 (germline): MNHEY, SVGAGI. This CDR3 is built from 14 residues. CDR3 sequence reads: CASSYGGGRGEQYF. DNA for the CDR3: TGTGCCAGCAGTTACGGTGGCGGGAGGGGCGAGCAGTACTTC.

The V gene is TRBV14, the J gene TRBJ2-5, with no clear D. V dropped 0 bases and J dropped 3 bases, with 20 bases sitting between them. The CDR3 totals 18 residues. Germline V gene data show CDR1 as SGHDN and CDR2 as FVKESK. In DNA form, the CDR3 reads TGTGCCAGCAGCCAAGATGGGCCCCCCAAGAAACCAAAAGAGACCCAGTACTTC. Its protein product is CASSQDGPPKKPKETQYF. Complete variable domain (other parts from reference TRBV14 and TRBJ2-5): EAGVTQFPSHSVIEKGQTVTLRCDPISGHDNLYWYRRVMGKEIKFLLHFVKESKQDESGMPNNRFLAERTGGTYSTLKVQPAELEDSGVYFCASSQDGPPKKPKETQYFGPGTRLLVL.

The chain links TRBV30 to TRBJ2-7, with D unresolved. This CDR3 comprises 11 residues. Trimming removed 0 bases at V and 4 bases at J, with 4 bases between. Germline V lookup: CDR1 GTSNPN, CDR2 SVGIG (reference sequence). CDR3 amino acids: CAWSVRYEQYF. CDR3 in DNA: TGTGCCTGGAGTGTACGGTACGAGCAGTACTTC.

This clone was observed a single time. The chain joins TRBV5-1 to TRBJ1-3; 11 bases agree with TRBD1. Germline CDR1 and CDR2: SGHRS and YFSETQ. V trimming: 0 bases; J trimming: 2 bases; junction bases outside the gene matches: 4. The CDR3 is 17 residues long. CDR3 sequence reads: CASSLVGTGGTGNTIYF. Here the CDR3 DNA reads TGCGCCAGCAGCTTGGTGGGGACAGGGGGTACTGGAAACACCATATATTTT.

J is TRBJ2-7 and V is TRBV19, with a possible D match to TRBD2 (6 bases). Trimming left V 3 bases short and J 1 base short, with 13 bases between. Germline V CDR1 and CDR2: LNHDA, SQIVND (reference sequence). The CDR3 has 15 residues. CDR3 nucleotide sequence: TGTGCCAGTAGTATTTCTGAGGGACTTTCCTACGAGCAGTACTTC. It translates to CASSISEGLSYEQYF. The full variable domain, with the rest looked up from reference TRBV19 and TRBJ2-7, is DGGITQSPKYLFRKEGQNVTLSCEQNLNHDAMYWYRQDPGQGLRLIYYSQIVNDFQKGDIAEGYSVSREKKESFPLTVTSAQKNPTAFYLCASSISEGLSYEQYFGPGTRLTVT.

The CDR3 spells CAWTVPGNTEAFF. The CDR3 DNA follows: TGTGCCTGGACCGTCCCAGGTAACACTGAAGCTTTCTTT. This chain connects TRBV30 to TRBJ1-1; D is unresolved. Germline-derived CDR1 and CDR2 are GTSNPN and SVGIG (reference sequence). This CDR3 is built from 13 residues. V lost 4 bases and J 2 bases, leaving 11 bases between the germline ends.

The CDR3 protein is CASGQVGGSSYEQYF. The CDR3 DNA sequence: TGTGCCAGCGGGCAGGTTGGCGGGAGCTCCTACGAGCAGTACTTC. The chain has TRBV28 and TRBJ2-7; 7 bases agree with TRBD2. V shed 8 bases, J shed 0 bases, and the junction held 10 bases outside the gene matches. The CDR3 runs 15 residues. CDR1 MDHEN and CDR2 SYDVKM come from the germline V gene.

The chain links TRBV6-6 to TRBJ2-7; D not certain. The CDR3 totals 11 residues. Trimming left V 4 bases short and J 7 bases short, with 8 bases between. Germline V CDR1 and CDR2: MNHNY, SVGAGI (reference sequence). In nucleotides, the CDR3 is TGTGCCAGCAGTTCACTAAATGAGCAGTACTTC. Amino acids: CASSSLNEQYF.

The rearrangement uses TRBV7-2 and TRBJ2-1; 9 bases align to TRBD2. J was trimmed by 0 bases and V by 1 base; bases with no gene match: 4. The CDR3 runs to 17 residues. CDR1 and CDR2 (germline): SGHTA, FQGNSA. CDR3 residues: CASSLGLAGSSYNEQFF. The CDR3 DNA sequence: TGTGCCAGCAGCTTAGGGCTAGCGGGAAGCTCCTACAATGAGCAGTTCTTC.

CDR3 sequence reads: CASSEQGRFSPLHF. CDR3 nucleotides: TGTGCCAGCAGTGAACAGGGGCGATTTTCACCCCTCCACTTT. The chain joins TRBV6-1 to TRBJ1-6, with a tentative D call TRBD1 (6 bases). The V and J ends lost 2 bases and 9 bases respectively, with 11 bases between them. Germline V lookup: CDR1 MNHNS, CDR2 SASEGT. The CDR3 length is 14 residues.

J is TRBJ2-3 and V is TRBV5-1, with TRBD2 matching over 14 bases. This CDR3 comprises 17 residues. V dropped 4 bases and J dropped 2; count of bases not matched to a gene: 6. Germline loops: CDR1 SGHRS, CDR2 YFSETQ. The CDR3 nucleotides read TGCGCCAGCAGCCTAAGACTAGCGGGAGGGATCACAGATACGCAGTATTTT. Its protein product is CASSLRLAGGITDTQYF. The variable domain in full, completed from reference TRBV5-1 and TRBJ2-3, reads KAGVTQTPRYLIKTRGQQVTLSCSPISGHRSVSWYQQTPGQGLQFLFEYFSETQRNKGNFPGRFSGRQFSNSRSEMNVSTLELGDSALYLCASSLRLAGGITDTQYFGPGTRLTVL.

V gene TRBV7-2 combines with J gene TRBJ2-3; D is possibly TRBD2 (5 bases). Trimming left V 3 bases short and J 0 bases short, with 13 bases between. The germline V gene has CDR1 SGHTA and CDR2 FQGNSA. The CDR3 length is 16 residues. CDR3 sequence reads: CASSFAPGISTDTQYF. CDR3 DNA sequence: TGTGCCAGCAGCTTCGCCCCCGGGATTAGCACAGATACGCAGTATTTT.